The 2 T cell receptor beta chains listed next were all sequenced from one sample in a study of T cell responses to AZD1222 COVID-19 vaccine. Sequencing used immunoSEQ multiplex PCR; TCRdb keeps in-frame clones, though not all of them. This table holds roughly 140,000 clones, approximately 78% found once. The specimen comprised peripheral blood, sampled on day 0 of MenACWY control vaccination. Source of these receptors: an adult in good health.

CDR3 sequence reads: CASSLVLQSRGREQFF. CDR3 coding DNA: TGTGCCAGCAGCTTGGTCCTTCAGTCGAGGGGGCGGGAGCAGTTCTTC. J is TRBJ2-1 and V is TRBV5-8; 7 bases align to TRBD1. This CDR3 region has 16 residues. With 0 bases clipped from V and 10 bases from J, the junction kept 13 bases outside the gene matches. Germline V CDR1 and CDR2: SGHTS, YDEGEE. Full variable domain (rest looked up from reference TRBV5-8 and TRBJ2-1): EAGVTQSPTHLIKTRGQQATLRCSPISGHTSVYWYQQALGLGLQFLLWYDEGEERNRGNFPPRFSGRQFPNYSSELNVNALELEDSALYLCASSLVLQSRGREQFFGPGTRLTVL.

The chain has TRBV10-1 and TRBJ2-2; no reliable D call. Germline CDR1 WNHNN, CDR2 SYGVQD (reference sequence). Deletions cut 0 bases from V and 5 bases from J, with 13 bases between. The CDR3 is made up of 16 amino acids. The CDR3: CASSESHVESTGELFF. CDR3 DNA: TGCGCCAGCAGTGAGTCACACGTGGAAAGTACCGGGGAGCTGTTTTTT.